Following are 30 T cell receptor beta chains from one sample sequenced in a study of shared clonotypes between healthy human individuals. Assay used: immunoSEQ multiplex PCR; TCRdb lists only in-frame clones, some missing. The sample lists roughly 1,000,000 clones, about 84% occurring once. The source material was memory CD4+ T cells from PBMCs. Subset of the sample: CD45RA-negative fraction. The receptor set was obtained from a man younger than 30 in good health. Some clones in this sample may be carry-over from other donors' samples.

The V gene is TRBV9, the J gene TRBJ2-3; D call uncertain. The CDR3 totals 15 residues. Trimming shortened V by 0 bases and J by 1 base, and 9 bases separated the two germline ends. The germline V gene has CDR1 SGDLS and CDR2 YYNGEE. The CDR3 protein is CASSVAPYGTDTQYF. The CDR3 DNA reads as TGTGCCAGCAGCGTAGCCCCTTACGGCACAGATACGCAGTATTTT.

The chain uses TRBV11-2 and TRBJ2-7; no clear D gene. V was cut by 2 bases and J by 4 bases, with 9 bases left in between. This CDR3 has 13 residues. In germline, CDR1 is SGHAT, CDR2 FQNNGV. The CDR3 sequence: CASSLNTVYEQYF. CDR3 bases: TGTGCCAGCAGCTTAAATACTGTTTACGAGCAGTACTTC.

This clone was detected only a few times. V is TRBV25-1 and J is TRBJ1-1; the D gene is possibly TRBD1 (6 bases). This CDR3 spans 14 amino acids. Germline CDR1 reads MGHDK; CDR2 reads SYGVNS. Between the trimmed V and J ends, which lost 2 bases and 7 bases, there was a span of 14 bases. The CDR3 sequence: CASSEHAGANEAFF. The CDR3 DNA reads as TGTGCCAGCAGTGAACATGCAGGGGCCAATGAAGCTTTCTTT.

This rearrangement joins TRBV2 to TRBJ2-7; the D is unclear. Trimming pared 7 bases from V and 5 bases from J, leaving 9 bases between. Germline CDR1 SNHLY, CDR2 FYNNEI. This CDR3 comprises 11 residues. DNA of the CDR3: TGTGCCAGCACCCAAAGGGACGAGCAGTACTTC. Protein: CASTQRDEQYF.

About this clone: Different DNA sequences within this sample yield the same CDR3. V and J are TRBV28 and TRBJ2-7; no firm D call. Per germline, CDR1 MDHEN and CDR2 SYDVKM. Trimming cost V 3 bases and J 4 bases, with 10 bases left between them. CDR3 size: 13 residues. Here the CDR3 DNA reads TGTGCCAGCAGTTTGTCTTCTAGTTACGAGCAGTACTTC. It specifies CASSLSSSYEQYF.

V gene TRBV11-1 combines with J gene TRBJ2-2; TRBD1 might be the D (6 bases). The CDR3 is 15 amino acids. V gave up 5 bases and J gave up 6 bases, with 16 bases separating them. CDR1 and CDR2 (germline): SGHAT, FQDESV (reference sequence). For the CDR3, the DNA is TGTGCCAGCAGCCTTACAGGGTTGAAGGCCGGGGAGCTGTTTTTT. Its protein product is CASSLTGLKAGELFF.

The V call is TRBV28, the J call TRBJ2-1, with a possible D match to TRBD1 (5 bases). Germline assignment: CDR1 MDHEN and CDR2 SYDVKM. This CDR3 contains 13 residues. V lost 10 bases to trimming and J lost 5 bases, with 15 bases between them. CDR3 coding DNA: TGTGCCATCTCCCTGGACAAACACAATGAGCAGTTCTTC. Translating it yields CAISLDKHNEQFF. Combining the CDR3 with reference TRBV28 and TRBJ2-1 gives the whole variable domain DVKVTQSSRYLVKRTGEKVFLECVQDMDHENMFWYRQDPGLGLRLIYFSYDVKMKEKGDIPEGYSVSREKKERFSLILESASTNQTSMYLCAISLDKHNEQFFGPGTRLTVL.

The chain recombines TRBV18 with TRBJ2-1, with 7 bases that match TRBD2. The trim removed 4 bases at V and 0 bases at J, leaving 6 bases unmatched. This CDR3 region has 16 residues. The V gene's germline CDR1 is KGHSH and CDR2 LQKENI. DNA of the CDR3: TGTGCCAGCTCACTTGGACTAGACTTCTCCTACAATGAGCAGTTCTTC. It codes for CASSLGLDFSYNEQFF.

CDR3 residues: CASSDRGLVYEQYF. DNA of the CDR3: TGTGCCAGCAGTGATAGGGGCCTGGTTTACGAGCAGTACTTC. The chain uses TRBV25-1 and TRBJ2-7, with D possibly being TRBD1 (5 bases). Trimming left V 3 bases short and J 4 bases short, with 13 bases between. CDR3 length equals 14 residues. The germline gives CDR1 MGHDK, CDR2 SYGVNS.

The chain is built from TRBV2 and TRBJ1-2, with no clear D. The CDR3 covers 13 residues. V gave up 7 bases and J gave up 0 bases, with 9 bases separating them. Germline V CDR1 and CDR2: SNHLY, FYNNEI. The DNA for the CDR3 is TGTGCCAGCACAAAGATAGCTAACTATGGCTACACCTTC. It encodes CASTKIANYGYTF.

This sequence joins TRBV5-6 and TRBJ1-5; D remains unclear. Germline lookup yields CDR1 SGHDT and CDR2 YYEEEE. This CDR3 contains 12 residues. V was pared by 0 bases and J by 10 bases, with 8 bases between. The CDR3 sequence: CASSLGPHPQHF. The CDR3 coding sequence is TGTGCCAGCAGCTTGGGACCCCACCCCCAGCATTTT.

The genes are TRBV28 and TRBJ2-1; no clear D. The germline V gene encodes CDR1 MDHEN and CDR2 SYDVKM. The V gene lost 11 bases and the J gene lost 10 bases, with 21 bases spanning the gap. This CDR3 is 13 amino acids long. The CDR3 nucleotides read TGTGCCTCACTCGGCCGGGTGCCTAGGGAGCAGTTCTTC. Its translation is CASLGRVPREQFF. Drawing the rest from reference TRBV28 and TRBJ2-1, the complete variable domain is DVKVTQSSRYLVKRTGEKVFLECVQDMDHENMFWYRQDPGLGLRLIYFSYDVKMKEKGDIPEGYSVSREKKERFSLILESASTNQTSMYLCASLGRVPREQFFGPGTRLTVL.

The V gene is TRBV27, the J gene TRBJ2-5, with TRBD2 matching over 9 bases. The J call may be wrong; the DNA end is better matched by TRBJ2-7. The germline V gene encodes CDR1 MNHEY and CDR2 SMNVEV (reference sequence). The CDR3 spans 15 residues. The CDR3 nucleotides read TGTGCCAGCAGTCCTACTCGACTAGCGGTCTACGAGCAGTACTTC. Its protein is CASSPTRLAVYEQYF.

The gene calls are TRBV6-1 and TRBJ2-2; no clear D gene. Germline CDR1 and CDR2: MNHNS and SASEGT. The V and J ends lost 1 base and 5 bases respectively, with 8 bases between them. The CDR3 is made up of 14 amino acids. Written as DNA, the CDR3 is TGTGCCAGCAGTGAAGGGCTCTGGACCGGGGAGCTGTTTTTT. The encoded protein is CASSEGLWTGELFF.

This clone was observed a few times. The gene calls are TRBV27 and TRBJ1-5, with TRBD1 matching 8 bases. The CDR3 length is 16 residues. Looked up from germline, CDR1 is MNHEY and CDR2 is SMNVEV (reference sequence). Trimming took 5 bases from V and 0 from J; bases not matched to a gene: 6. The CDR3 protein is CASSAYRGGSNQPQHF. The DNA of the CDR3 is TGTGCCAGCAGTGCCTACAGGGGGGGTAGCAATCAGCCCCAGCATTTT.

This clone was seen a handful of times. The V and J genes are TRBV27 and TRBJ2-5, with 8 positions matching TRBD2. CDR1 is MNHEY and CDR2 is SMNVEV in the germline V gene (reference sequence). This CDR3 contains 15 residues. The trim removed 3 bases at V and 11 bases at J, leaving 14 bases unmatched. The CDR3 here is CASSFFAGGLPEQYF. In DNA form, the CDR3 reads TGTGCCAGCAGTTTTTTTGCGGGAGGCCTTCCGGAGCAGTACTTC.

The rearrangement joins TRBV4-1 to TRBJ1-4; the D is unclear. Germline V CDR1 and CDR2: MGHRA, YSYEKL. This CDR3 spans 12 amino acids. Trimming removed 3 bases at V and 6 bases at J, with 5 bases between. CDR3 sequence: CASSQAYEKLFF. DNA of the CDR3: TGCGCCAGCAGCCAGGCCTATGAAAAACTGTTTTTT.

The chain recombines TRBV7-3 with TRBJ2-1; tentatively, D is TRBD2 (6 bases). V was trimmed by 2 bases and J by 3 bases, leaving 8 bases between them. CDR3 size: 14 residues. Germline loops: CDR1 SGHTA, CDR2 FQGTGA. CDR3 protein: CASSLAGRYNEQFF. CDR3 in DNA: TGTGCCAGCAGCTTAGCGGGGCGCTACAATGAGCAGTTCTTC. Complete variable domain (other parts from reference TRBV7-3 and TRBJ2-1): GAGVSQTPSNKVTEKGKYVELRCDPISGHTALYWYRQSLGQGPEFLIYFQGTGAADDSGLPNDRFFAVRPEGSVSTLKIQRTERGDSAVYLCASSLAGRYNEQFFGPGTRLTVL.

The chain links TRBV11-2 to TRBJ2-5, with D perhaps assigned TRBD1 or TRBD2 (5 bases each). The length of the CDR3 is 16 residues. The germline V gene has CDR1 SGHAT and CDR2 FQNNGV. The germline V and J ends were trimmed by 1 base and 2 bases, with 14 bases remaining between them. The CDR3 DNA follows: TGTGCCAGCAGCTTAGGGGCACCGGGACCTCAAGAGACCCAGTACTTC. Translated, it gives CASSLGAPGPQETQYF.

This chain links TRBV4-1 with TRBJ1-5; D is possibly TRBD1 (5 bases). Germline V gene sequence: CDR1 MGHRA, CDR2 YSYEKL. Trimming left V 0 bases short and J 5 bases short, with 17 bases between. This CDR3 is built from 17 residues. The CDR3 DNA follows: TGCGCCAGCAGCCAAGATCAACGGGGCGGAGGGTATCAGCCCCAGCATTTT. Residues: CASSQDQRGGGYQPQHF.

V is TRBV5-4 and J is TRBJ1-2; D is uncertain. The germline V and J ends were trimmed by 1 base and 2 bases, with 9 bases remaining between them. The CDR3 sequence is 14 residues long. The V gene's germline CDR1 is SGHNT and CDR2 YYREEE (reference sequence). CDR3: CASSLQLPNYGYTF. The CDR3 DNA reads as TGTGCCAGCAGCTTGCAGTTGCCCAACTATGGCTACACCTTC.

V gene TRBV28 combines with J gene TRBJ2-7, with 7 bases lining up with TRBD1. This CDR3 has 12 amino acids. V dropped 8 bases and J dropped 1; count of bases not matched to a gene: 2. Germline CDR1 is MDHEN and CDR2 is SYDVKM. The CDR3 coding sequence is TGTGCCAGCCGGACAGGATCCTACGAGCAGTACTTC. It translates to CASRTGSYEQYF.

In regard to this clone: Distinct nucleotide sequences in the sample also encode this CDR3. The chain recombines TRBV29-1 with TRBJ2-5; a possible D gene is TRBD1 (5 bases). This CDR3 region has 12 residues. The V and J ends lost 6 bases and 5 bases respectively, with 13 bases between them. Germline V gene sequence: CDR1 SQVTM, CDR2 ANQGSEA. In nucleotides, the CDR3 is TGCAGCGTGGCCCAGGGTTCGGAGACCCAGTACTTC. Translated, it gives CSVAQGSETQYF.

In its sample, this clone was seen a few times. The CDR3 reads CASSPSLSGRDPDTQYF. In DNA, the CDR3 is TGTGCCAGCAGCCCGTCTCTTAGCGGGAGGGACCCAGATACGCAGTATTTT. The V gene is TRBV5-4, the J gene TRBJ2-3; 11 nucleotides agree with TRBD2. Germline values: CDR1 SGHNT, CDR2 YYREEE (reference sequence). The V segment lost 4 bases and the J segment 4 bases; nucleotides outside the gene matches: 11. This CDR3 is built from 17 residues.

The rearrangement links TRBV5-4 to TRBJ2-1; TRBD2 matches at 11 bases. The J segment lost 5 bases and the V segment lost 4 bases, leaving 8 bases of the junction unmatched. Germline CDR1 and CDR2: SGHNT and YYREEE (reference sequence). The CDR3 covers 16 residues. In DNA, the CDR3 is TGTGCCAGCAGCCCGGGGACTAGCGGCCTCGACAATGAGCAGTTCTTC. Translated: CASSPGTSGLDNEQFF.

The CDR3 here is CASSLVLAGGSYEQYF. CDR3 sequence (DNA): TGTGCCAGCAGCTTAGTTCTAGCGGGAGGCTCCTACGAGCAGTACTTC. V and J are TRBV11-2 and TRBJ2-7, with 11 bases fitting TRBD2. V lost 1 base and J lost 0; bases outside the gene matches: 2. The CDR3 sequence is 16 residues long. Per germline, CDR1 SGHAT and CDR2 FQNNGV.

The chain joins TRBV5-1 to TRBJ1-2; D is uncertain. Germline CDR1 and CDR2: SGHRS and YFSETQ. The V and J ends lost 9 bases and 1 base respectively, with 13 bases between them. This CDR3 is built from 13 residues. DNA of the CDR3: TGCGCCACCCGGAGGGAGGGTAACTATGGCTACACCTTC. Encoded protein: CATRREGNYGYTF.

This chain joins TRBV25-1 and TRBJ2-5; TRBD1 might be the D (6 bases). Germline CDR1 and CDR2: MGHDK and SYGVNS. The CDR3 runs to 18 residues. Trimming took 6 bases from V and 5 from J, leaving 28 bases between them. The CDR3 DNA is TGTGCCAGCAGCCGAGGAGCCTTACAGGGAATTCGAGGGGAGACCCAGTACTTC. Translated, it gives CASSRGALQGIRGETQYF.

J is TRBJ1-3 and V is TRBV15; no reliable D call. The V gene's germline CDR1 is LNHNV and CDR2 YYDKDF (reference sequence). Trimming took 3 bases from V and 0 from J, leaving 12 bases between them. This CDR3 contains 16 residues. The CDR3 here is CATSSMVPDSGNTIYF. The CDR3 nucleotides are TGTGCCACCAGCAGTATGGTTCCAGACTCTGGAAACACCATATATTTT. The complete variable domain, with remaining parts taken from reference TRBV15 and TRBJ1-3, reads DAMVIQNPRYQVTQFGKPVTLSCSQTLNHNVMYWYQQKSSQAPKLLFHYYDKDFNNEADTPDNFQSRRPNTSFCFLDIRSPGLGDTAMYLCATSSMVPDSGNTIYFGEGSWLTVV.

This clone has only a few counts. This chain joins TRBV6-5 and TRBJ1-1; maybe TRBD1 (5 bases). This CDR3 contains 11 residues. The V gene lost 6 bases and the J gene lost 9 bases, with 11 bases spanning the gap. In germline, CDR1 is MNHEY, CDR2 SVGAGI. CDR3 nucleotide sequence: TGTGCCAGCAGCTCTTGGGGGAAAGCTTTCTTT. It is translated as CASSSWGKAFF.